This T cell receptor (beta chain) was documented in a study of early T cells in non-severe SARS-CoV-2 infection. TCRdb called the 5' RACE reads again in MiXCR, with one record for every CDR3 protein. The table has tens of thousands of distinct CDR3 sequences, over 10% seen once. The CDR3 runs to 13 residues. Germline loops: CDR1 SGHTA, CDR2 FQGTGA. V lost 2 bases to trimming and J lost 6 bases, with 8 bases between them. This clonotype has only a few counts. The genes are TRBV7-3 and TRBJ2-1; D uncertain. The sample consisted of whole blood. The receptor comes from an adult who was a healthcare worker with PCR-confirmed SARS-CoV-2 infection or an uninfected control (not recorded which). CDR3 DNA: TGTGCCAGCAGCTTATACGCGAGCAATGAGCAGTTCTTC. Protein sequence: CASSLYASNEQFF.